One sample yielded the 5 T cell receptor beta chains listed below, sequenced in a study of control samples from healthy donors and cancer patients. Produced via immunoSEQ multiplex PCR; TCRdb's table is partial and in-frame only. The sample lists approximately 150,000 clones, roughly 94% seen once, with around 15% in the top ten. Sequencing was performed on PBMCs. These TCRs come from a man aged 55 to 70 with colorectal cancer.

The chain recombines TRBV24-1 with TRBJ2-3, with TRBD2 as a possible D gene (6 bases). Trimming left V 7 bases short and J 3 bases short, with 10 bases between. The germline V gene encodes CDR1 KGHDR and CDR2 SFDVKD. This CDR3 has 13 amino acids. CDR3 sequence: CATRGGPTDTQYF. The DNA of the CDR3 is TGTGCCACCAGGGGGGGTCCTACAGATACGCAGTATTTT.

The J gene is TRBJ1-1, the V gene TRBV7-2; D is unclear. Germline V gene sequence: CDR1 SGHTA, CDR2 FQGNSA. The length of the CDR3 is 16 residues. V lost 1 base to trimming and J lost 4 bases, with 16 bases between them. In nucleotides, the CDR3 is TGTGCCAGCAGCTTAGACGGAATAGGGTTTGGCACTGAAGCTTTCTTT. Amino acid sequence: CASSLDGIGFGTEAFF.

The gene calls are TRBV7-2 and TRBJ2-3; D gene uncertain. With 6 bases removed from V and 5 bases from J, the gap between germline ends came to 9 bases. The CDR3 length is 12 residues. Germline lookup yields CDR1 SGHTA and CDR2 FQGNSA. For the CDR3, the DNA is TGTGCCAGCAGTTCGCAGAGAGATACGCAGTATTTT. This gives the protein CASSSQRDTQYF.

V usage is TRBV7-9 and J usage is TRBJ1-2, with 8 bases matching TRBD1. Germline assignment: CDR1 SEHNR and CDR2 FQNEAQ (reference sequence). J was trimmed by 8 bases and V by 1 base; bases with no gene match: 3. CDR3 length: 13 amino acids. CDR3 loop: CASSLGAGGGYTF. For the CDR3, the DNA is TGTGCCAGCAGCTTAGGGGCAGGGGGCGGCTACACCTTC.

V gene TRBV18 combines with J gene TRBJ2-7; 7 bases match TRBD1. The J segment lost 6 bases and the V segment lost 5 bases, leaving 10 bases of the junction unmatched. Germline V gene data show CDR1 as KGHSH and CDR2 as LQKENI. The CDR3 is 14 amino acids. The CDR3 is CASSIEQGWSEQYF. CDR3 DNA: TGTGCCAGCTCAATTGAACAGGGGTGGTCCGAGCAGTACTTC.